One and the same sample provided the 9 T cell receptor beta chains below, sequenced in a study of blood T cell repertoires in COVID-19. The method was immunoSEQ multiplex PCR; TCRdb's version includes in-frame clones alone and lacks a portion of them. The data contain 80,000 to 100,000 clones, 82% of them seen just once; the ten biggest clones take up about 11%. The specimen was peripheral blood. Every receptor here comes from a man aged 65 to 85 with active or convalescent COVID-19.

The chain recombines TRBV18 with TRBJ2-3, with 9 bases matching TRBD2. The J segment lost 4 bases and the V segment lost 4 bases, leaving 6 bases of the junction unmatched. This CDR3 region has 15 residues. CDR1 is KGHSH and CDR2 is LQKENI in the germline V gene. This CDR3 reads CASSLTAGGADTQYF. DNA of the CDR3: TGTGCCAGCTCACTAACAGCGGGGGGCGCAGATACGCAGTATTTT. Looking up the rest from reference TRBV18 and TRBJ2-3 gives the full variable domain: NAGVMQNPRHLVRRRGQEARLRCSPMKGHSHVYWYRQLPEEGLKFMVYLQKENIIDESGMPKERFSAEFPKEGPSILRIQQVVRGDSAAYFCASSLTAGGADTQYFGPGTRLTVL.

The gene calls are TRBV7-8 and TRBJ1-1, with D uncertain. V gave up 1 base and J gave up 1 base, with 10 bases separating them. The V gene's germline CDR1 is SGHVS and CDR2 FQNEAQ. CDR3 length equals 15 residues. Here the CDR3 DNA reads TGTGCCAGCAGCTTAGTGAGGGCCGAGAACACTGAAGCTTTCTTT. Its translation is CASSLVRAENTEAFF.

The rearrangement links TRBV10-1 to TRBJ1-1, with 10 bases identical to TRBD1. Trimming took 5 bases from V and 4 from J; bases not matched to a gene: 4. This CDR3 has 14 residues. Germline values: CDR1 WNHNN, CDR2 SYGVQD (reference sequence). The CDR3 here is CASSKGQGITEAFF. The CDR3 DNA is TGCGCCAGCAGTAAGGGACAGGGGATCACTGAAGCTTTCTTT.

The chain employs TRBV9 and TRBJ1-4; TRBD1 agrees at 9 bases. With V trimmed by 4 bases and J by 8 bases, 3 bases remained unmatched. The CDR3 consists of 13 residues. The germline V gene encodes CDR1 SGDLS and CDR2 YYNGEE. CDR3 in amino acids: CASSRTGDEKLFF. CDR3 in DNA: TGTGCCAGCAGCCGGACAGGGGACGAAAAACTGTTTTTT.

This clone was detected only once. The rearrangement links TRBV11-2 to TRBJ2-3, with 7 bases identical to TRBD2. Germline trimming cut 4 bases from V and 0 bases from J; bases unmatched to any gene: 4. Germline V gene lookup returns CDR1 SGHAT and CDR2 FQNNGV. The CDR3 is made up of 15 amino acids. The DNA of the CDR3 is TGTGCCAGCAGCTCCGGGACTACTAGCACAGATACGCAGTATTTT. It encodes CASSSGTTSTDTQYF.

The chain has TRBV7-9 and TRBJ1-4, with TRBD1 identical over 9 bases. Germline V gene sequence: CDR1 SEHNR, CDR2 FQNEAQ (reference sequence). The ends lost 5 bases at V and 4 bases at J; junction bases unmatched: 11. CDR3 size: 17 residues. The DNA for the CDR3 is TGTGCCAGCAGCCCGAGGGGACAGGGAACTGGTAATGAAAAACTGTTTTTT. Protein: CASSPRGQGTGNEKLFF. Using reference TRBV7-9 and TRBJ1-4 for the parts outside the CDR3, the full variable domain is DTGVSQNPRHKITKRGQNVTFRCDPISEHNRLYWYRQTLGQGPEFLTYFQNEAQLEKSRLLSDRFSAERPKGSFSTLEIQRTEQGDSAMYLCASSPRGQGTGNEKLFFGSGTQLSVL.

This chain joins TRBV19 and TRBJ1-3; the D is unclear. This CDR3 contains 12 residues. Looked up from germline, CDR1 is LNHDA and CDR2 is SQIVND (reference sequence). Trimming shortened V by 6 bases and J by 2 bases, and 5 bases separated the two germline ends. CDR3 protein: CASSNTGNTIYF. DNA for the CDR3: TGTGCCAGTAGCAACACTGGAAACACCATATATTTT.

The V and J genes are TRBV27 and TRBJ1-4, with D possibly being TRBD1 (6 bases). The CDR3 runs 15 residues. Germline V gives CDR1 MNHEY, CDR2 SMNVEV (reference sequence). Trimming pared 4 bases from V and 8 bases from J, leaving 17 bases between. CDR3 in DNA: TGTGCCAGCAGTTACTACAGGGCCGAAGGAGAAAAACTGTTTTTT. It encodes CASSYYRAEGEKLFF.

The chain recombines TRBV6-5 with TRBJ1-1, with a weak D call TRBD1 (5 bases). CDR3 size: 15 residues. The germline V gene has CDR1 MNHEY and CDR2 SVGAGI. The V end was cut by 6 bases, the J end by 1 base, with 15 bases between. CDR3 sequence (DNA): TGTGCCAGCAGACCGGCAGGGAACTCGAACACTGAAGCTTTCTTT. It yields the protein CASRPAGNSNTEAFF.